The 25 T cell receptor beta chains given below trace back to one sample, sequenced in a study of human T cells and chemical hapten exposure. TCRdb re-analysed the RACE reads in MiXCR, keeping a single row per CDR3 protein. This table holds fewer than 200,000 distinct CDR3 sequences, about a fifth found once. Time point: patch test 1, 2 weeks after DPC sensitization. Treatment described: therapeutic diphenylcyclopropenone sensitization with weekly scalp DPC. The sequencing here drew on whole blood, taken in connection with sensitization to the hapten diphenylcyclopropenone (DPC). The source of these receptors is a woman in her 50s with alopecia areata. Some clones in this sample may be carry-over from other donors' samples.

This clonotype was detected ten times or more. This chain links TRBV7-9 with TRBJ2-2; a weak D match, TRBD2 (7 bases). The germline V gene encodes CDR1 SEHNR and CDR2 FQNEAQ (reference sequence). The CDR3 sequence is 14 residues long. Trimming took off 8 bases at V and 6 bases at J, with 16 bases between the two ends. CDR3 region: CASGQSGGPGELFF. CDR3 DNA sequence: TGTGCCAGCGGACAGTCGGGGGGACCCGGGGAGCTGTTTTTT.

This clonotype appeared a few times. The V call is TRBV5-1, the J call TRBJ1-6; D remains unclear. The CDR3 sequence is 15 residues long. CDR1 and CDR2 from the germline V gene are SGHRS and YFSETQ. V was shortened by 0 bases and J by 5 bases, with 9 bases between the two germline ends. The chain's CDR3 is CASSLARADNSPLHF. CDR3 bases: TGCGCCAGCAGCTTGGCCCGGGCAGATAATTCACCCCTCCACTTT.

The chain recombines TRBV29-1 with TRBJ2-2; tentative D call: TRBD2 (6 bases). The V and J ends lost 5 bases and 6 bases respectively, with 10 bases between them. CDR1 is SQVTM and CDR2 is ANQGSEA in the germline V gene. There are 12 residues in the CDR3. The CDR3 loop reads CSVSPGAGELFF. CDR3 bases: TGCAGCGTTTCCCCGGGGGCCGGGGAGCTGTTTTTT.

V gene TRBV7-9 combines with J gene TRBJ2-7; TRBD2 matches 11 bases. V lost 4 bases to trimming and J lost 0 bases; unmatched junction nucleotides: 8. Germline loops: CDR1 SEHNR, CDR2 FQNEAQ (reference sequence). The CDR3 loop spans 17 amino acids. The CDR3 DNA sequence: TGTGCCAGCAGCTCGGTAGCGGGAGGGCCAAACTCCTACGAGCAGTACTTC. Its protein product is CASSSVAGGPNSYEQYF.

The chain is built from TRBV20-1 and TRBJ2-5; tentative D call: TRBD2 (5 bases). Per germline, CDR1 DFQATT and CDR2 SNEGSKA (reference sequence). Trimming removed 0 bases from V and 4 bases from J, with 15 bases in between. This CDR3 contains 15 residues. Here the CDR3 DNA reads TGCAGTGCTAGAGATGGGGAGTCGGGTGGAGAGACCCAGTACTTC. This codes for CSARDGESGGETQYF.

This clonotype has a handful of counts. The rearrangement uses TRBV2 and TRBJ1-1, with D perhaps matching TRBD1 (6 bases). Trimming left V 5 bases short and J 0 bases short, with 13 bases between. CDR3 size: 15 residues. Germline CDR1 SNHLY, CDR2 FYNNEI. Written as DNA, the CDR3 is TGTGCCAGCAGTAAGGACAGTCCCATGAACACTGAAGCTTTCTTT. Its protein is CASSKDSPMNTEAFF.

Only a few counts were recorded for this clonotype. The chain uses TRBV5-1 and TRBJ1-1; TRBD1 agrees at 8 bases. There are 17 residues in the CDR3. J lost 0 bases, V lost 0 bases, and 7 bases had no gene match. Per germline, CDR1 SGHRS and CDR2 YFSETQ. DNA of the CDR3: TGCGCCAGCAGCTTGGCCAGGGGGCGCGGGATGAACACTGAAGCTTTCTTT. Protein product: CASSLARGRGMNTEAFF.

V gene TRBV10-3 combines with J gene TRBJ2-1, with 8 bases identical to TRBD1. This CDR3 has 12 residues. Germline CDR1 and CDR2: ENHRY and SYGVKD. V trimming: 6 bases; J trimming: 8 bases; junction bases outside the gene matches: 3. CDR3 residues: CAISVQGDEQFF. The CDR3 bases are TGTGCCATCAGCGTACAGGGGGATGAGCAGTTCTTC.

The chain carries TRBV20-1 and TRBJ2-7; unclear D gene. The V gene's germline CDR1 is DFQATT and CDR2 SNEGSKA (reference sequence). CDR3 length equals 13 residues. Trimming removed 3 bases from V and 3 bases from J, with 12 bases in between. CDR3 coding DNA: TGCAGTGCTAGTGGCTCCGAACTCTACGAGCAGTACTTC. The encoded protein is CSASGSELYEQYF.

A few counts support this clonotype. A junction boundary mismatches the germline segment, possibly from a read error. The rearrangement uses TRBV6-4 and TRBJ2-2, with D unclear. This CDR3 has 13 amino acids. CDR1 is MRHNA and CDR2 is SNTAGT in the germline V gene. The CDR3 loop is CASNDVGTGELFF. The CDR3 nucleotides are TGTGCCAGCAATGACGTGGGCACCGGGGAGCTGTTTTTT.

The CDR3 DNA is TGTGCCAGCAGTGAAACTGGACTTTCCTACGAGCAGTACTTC. Protein: CASSETGLSYEQYF. The chain combines TRBV6-1 with TRBJ2-7, with D perhaps matching TRBD2 (5 bases). V lost 2 bases and J 1 base, leaving 9 bases between the germline ends. CDR3 size: 14 residues. Germline loops: CDR1 MNHNS, CDR2 SASEGT.

This clonotype was recorded at least ten times. J is TRBJ2-7 and V is TRBV7-2; the match to TRBD2 covers 10 bases. V gave up 4 bases and J gave up 8 bases; unmatched junction bases: 8. This CDR3 has 14 residues. Germline V gives CDR1 SGHTA, CDR2 FQGNSA. CDR3 sequence reads: CASSSASGRKKQYF. CDR3 DNA: TGTGCCAGCAGCTCCGCTAGCGGGAGAAAAAAGCAGTACTTC.

The chain carries TRBV9 and TRBJ2-1, with a weak D call TRBD2 (5 bases). The germline gives CDR1 SGDLS, CDR2 YYNGEE. This CDR3 is 17 amino acids long. The V end was cut by 0 bases, the J end by 0 bases, with 13 bases between. CDR3 bases: TGTGCCAGCAGCGTAGTTCCTAGCTCGAGCTCCTACAATGAGCAGTTCTTC. Translating it yields CASSVVPSSSSYNEQFF.

The chain recombines TRBV7-3 with TRBJ1-2; possibly TRBD1 for D (5 bases). This CDR3 spans 15 amino acids. Germline CDR1 reads SGHTA; CDR2 reads FQGTGA. Between the trimmed V and J ends, which lost 1 base and 3 bases, there was a span of 12 bases. The DNA for the CDR3 is TGTGCCAGCAGCTTAATGGGGGGAGGTGACTATGGCTACACCTTC. It translates to CASSLMGGGDYGYTF.

The chain combines TRBV27 with TRBJ2-3; D remains unclear. Trimming shortened V by 5 bases and J by 6 bases, and 12 bases separated the two germline ends. This CDR3 is 13 amino acids long. CDR1 and CDR2 (germline): MNHEY, SMNVEV (reference sequence). The CDR3 bases are TGTGCCAGCAGTCTAAAGCGATATGATACGCAGTATTTT. Amino acid sequence: CASSLKRYDTQYF.

This clonotype was observed a few times. The chain combines TRBV5-1 with TRBJ2-2; 8 bases match TRBD1. The junction had 12 bases not matched to a gene; V was cut back by 4 bases and J by 7 bases. This CDR3 is 16 amino acids long. Germline assignment: CDR1 SGHRS and CDR2 YFSETQ. The chain's CDR3 is CASSVRGRVDFGELFF. The DNA of the CDR3 is TGCGCCAGCAGCGTCAGGGGGCGCGTTGATTTCGGGGAGCTGTTTTTT.

There are many counts of this clonotype. The chain employs TRBV4-1 and TRBJ2-7; no reliable D call. Germline loops: CDR1 MGHRA, CDR2 YSYEKL. The CDR3 has 14 residues. The V and J ends lost 0 bases and 1 base respectively, with 7 bases between them. The CDR3 sequence: CASSQDIGSYEQYF. The CDR3 DNA follows: TGCGCCAGCAGCCAAGATATAGGATCCTACGAGCAGTACTTC.

The chain links TRBV25-1 to TRBJ2-5; D not resolved. Between the trimmed V and J ends, which lost 2 bases and 1 base, there was a span of 8 bases. The germline CDR1 and CDR2 sequences are MGHDK and SYGVNS. This CDR3 region has 14 residues. For the CDR3, the DNA is TGTGCCAGCAGTGAACGAACAGCCCAAGAGACCCAGTACTTC. This gives the protein CASSERTAQETQYF.

This chain joins TRBV3-1 and TRBJ1-1; D gene ambiguous. This CDR3 is 14 amino acids long. The germline V gene has CDR1 LGHDT and CDR2 YNNKEL (reference sequence). Trimming took 3 bases from V and 4 from J, leaving 12 bases between them. In DNA form, the CDR3 reads TGTGCCAGCAGCCAGGACTCTAGGCTCACTGAAGCTTTCTTT. Residues: CASSQDSRLTEAFF.

The V gene is TRBV18, the J gene TRBJ2-2; the match to TRBD2 covers 7 bases. Germline CDR1 reads KGHSH; CDR2 reads LQKENI. The junction had 4 bases not matched to a gene; V was cut back by 3 bases and J by 0 bases. The CDR3 extends over 16 amino acids. CDR3 DNA: TGTGCCAGCTCACCCTCTAGCGGAACGAACACCGGGGAGCTGTTTTTT. It is translated as CASSPSSGTNTGELFF.

The chain combines TRBV10-3 with TRBJ1-5; D is ambiguous. Germline CDR1 is ENHRY and CDR2 is SYGVKD. The CDR3 contains 13 residues. The V gene lost 5 bases and the J gene lost 5 bases, with 10 bases spanning the gap. CDR3 in DNA: TGTGCCATCAGTTTGGACCGAGATCAGCCCCAGCATTTT. It specifies CAISLDRDQPQHF.

This clonotype appeared a few times. The rearrangement joins TRBV2 to TRBJ1-5; D remains unclear. V shed 4 bases and J shed 1 base, with 11 bases lying between them. Germline lookup yields CDR1 SNHLY and CDR2 FYNNEI. The CDR3 runs to 15 residues. The CDR3 region is CASSGPWWSNQPQHF. The CDR3 DNA reads TGTGCCAGCAGTGGTCCCTGGTGGAGCAATCAGCCCCAGCATTTT.

The V gene is TRBV7-9, the J gene TRBJ2-6; 7 bases agree with TRBD2. The germline V gene has CDR1 SEHNR and CDR2 FQNEAQ (reference sequence). The CDR3 has 17 amino acids. V dropped 3 bases and J dropped 0; count of bases not matched to a gene: 5. The CDR3 DNA follows: TGTGCCAGCAGCTTGCCTAGCGGTTTCTCTGGGGCCAACGTCCTGACTTTC. It encodes CASSLPSGFSGANVLTF.

This chain connects TRBV29-1 to TRBJ2-1; 11 bases agree with TRBD2. Trimming removed 1 base from V and 10 bases from J; junction bases left unmatched: 3. From germline, CDR1 is SQVTM and CDR2 ANQGSEA. There are 13 residues in the CDR3. In DNA form, the CDR3 reads TGCAGCGTTGAAGGGGTAGCGGGAGGGGAGCAGTTCTTC. Its protein product is CSVEGVAGGEQFF.

The chain recombines TRBV21-1 with TRBJ2-1. TRBV21-1 is a documented pseudogene. This CDR3 has 11 residues. DNA of the CDR3: TGTGCCAGCAGCACAGACAGTGGGCAGTTCTTC. It specifies CASSTDSGQFF.